These 9 T cell receptor beta chains share one sample of origin, sequenced in a study of Tregs in tolerant kidney transplant recipients. Only in-frame clones appear in the TCRdb table, and some are missing; sequencing was by immunoSEQ multiplex PCR. The sample has 90,000 or so clones; roughly 92% are singletons. Sequenced material: CD8+ T cells from blood. These receptor sequences come from a human donor in good health.

By sample fraction, this clone is medium-sized. The chain uses TRBV29-1 and TRBJ1-5; TRBD1 aligns across 10 bases. Looked up from germline, CDR1 is SQVTM and CDR2 is ANQGSEA. After removal of 0 bases from V and 2 bases from J, the junction contained 1 base not matched to a gene. This CDR3 has 15 amino acids. The CDR3, as DNA: TGCAGCGTTGAAGACGGGACAGGGGGCAATCAGCCCCAGCATTTT. This translates into CSVEDGTGGNQPQHF.

V and J are TRBV9 and TRBJ2-7; D uncertain. There are 12 residues in the CDR3. V was shortened by 4 bases and J by 7 bases, with 12 bases between the two germline ends. Germline V lookup: CDR1 SGDLS, CDR2 YYNGEE. CDR3 coding DNA: TGTGCCAGCAGCCCTACCCGTGGGGAGCAGTACTTC. This codes for CASSPTRGEQYF.

This chain links TRBV29-1 with TRBJ1-1, with D possibly matching TRBD1 (5 bases). Trimming took 7 bases from V and 5 from J, leaving 17 bases between them. In germline, CDR1 is SQVTM, CDR2 ANQGSEA. The CDR3 is 13 amino acids. The CDR3 DNA sequence: TGCAGCGCTGGGGCTCAGGGAGGTACTGAAGCTTTCTTT. This gives the protein CSAGAQGGTEAFF.

The chain is built from TRBV13 and TRBJ1-1, with a possible D match to TRBD1 (5 bases). V lost 1 base to trimming and J lost 4 bases, with 13 bases between them. Germline V gene lookup returns CDR1 PRHDT and CDR2 FYEKMQ (reference sequence). CDR3 length equals 15 residues. CDR3: CASSLVGGVGTEAFF. The CDR3 region has the DNA TGTGCCAGCAGCTTAGTTGGGGGAGTAGGCACTGAAGCTTTCTTT.

The chain combines TRBV10-3 with TRBJ2-3; D remains unclear. CDR1 and CDR2 from the germline V gene are ENHRY and SYGVKD. The V and J ends lost 4 bases and 0 bases respectively, with 5 bases between them. The CDR3 length is 13 residues. This chain's CDR3 is CAISGESTDTQYF. The CDR3 bases are TGTGCCATCAGTGGGGAAAGCACAGATACGCAGTATTTT.

The rearrangement links TRBV6-1 to TRBJ2-1; 11 bases match TRBD1. V gave up 0 bases and J gave up 8 bases; unmatched junction bases: 3. Germline CDR1 reads MNHNS; CDR2 reads SASEGT. The CDR3 loop spans 15 amino acids. CDR3 sequence reads: CASSEARTGGDEQFF. CDR3 sequence (DNA): TGTGCCAGCAGTGAAGCCAGGACAGGGGGCGATGAGCAGTTCTTC.

The count of this clone is one. This rearrangement joins TRBV4-2 to TRBJ2-1; the match to TRBD2 covers 9 bases. The CDR3 covers 15 residues. CDR1 is LGHNA, CDR2 YNFKEQ, per germline. V dropped 1 base and J dropped 6; count of bases not matched to a gene: 4. The CDR3 here is CASSQGSGSANEQFF. Here the CDR3 DNA reads TGTGCCAGCAGCCAAGGTAGCGGGAGTGCCAATGAGCAGTTCTTC.

The CDR3 loop is CASRGQGTNTEAFF. The CDR3 DNA reads as TGTGCCAGCAGGGGTCAGGGGACGAACACTGAAGCTTTCTTT. The rearrangement uses TRBV2 and TRBJ1-1, with D possibly matching TRBD1 (6 bases). The CDR3 spans 14 residues. Germline loops: CDR1 SNHLY, CDR2 FYNNEI. Between the trimmed V and J ends, which lost 6 bases and 1 base, there was a span of 12 bases.

V is TRBV5-1 and J is TRBJ2-7; D unresolved. Germline V gene lookup returns CDR1 SGHRS and CDR2 YFSETQ. The CDR3 loop spans 11 amino acids. V was pared by 3 bases and J by 1 base, with 2 bases between. CDR3 DNA sequence: TGCGCCAGCAGCTATTCCTACGAGCAGTACTTC. Protein: CASSYSYEQYF. The full variable domain, its missing parts supplied by reference TRBV5-1 and TRBJ2-7, is KAGVTQTPRYLIKTRGQQVTLSCSPISGHRSVSWYQQTPGQGLQFLFEYFSETQRNKGNFPGRFSGRQFSNSRSEMNVSTLELGDSALYLCASSYSYEQYFGPGTRLTVT.